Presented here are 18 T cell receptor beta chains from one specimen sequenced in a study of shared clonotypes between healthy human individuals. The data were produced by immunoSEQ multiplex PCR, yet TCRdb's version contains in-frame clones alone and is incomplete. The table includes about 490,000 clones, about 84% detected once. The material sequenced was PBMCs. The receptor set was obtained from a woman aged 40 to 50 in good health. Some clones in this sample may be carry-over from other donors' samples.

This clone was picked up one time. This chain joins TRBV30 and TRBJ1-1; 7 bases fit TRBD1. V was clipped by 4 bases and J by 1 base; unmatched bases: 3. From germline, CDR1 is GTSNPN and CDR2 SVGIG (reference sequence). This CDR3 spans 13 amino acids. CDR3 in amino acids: CAWIGTANTEAFF. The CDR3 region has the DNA TGTGCCTGGATAGGGACAGCGAACACTGAAGCTTTCTTT.

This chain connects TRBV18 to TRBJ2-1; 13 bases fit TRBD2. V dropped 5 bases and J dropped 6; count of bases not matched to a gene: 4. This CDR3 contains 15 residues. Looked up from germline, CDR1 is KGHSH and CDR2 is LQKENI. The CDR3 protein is CASSSGLAGLNEQFF. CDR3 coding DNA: TGTGCCAGCTCATCGGGACTAGCGGGACTCAATGAGCAGTTCTTC.

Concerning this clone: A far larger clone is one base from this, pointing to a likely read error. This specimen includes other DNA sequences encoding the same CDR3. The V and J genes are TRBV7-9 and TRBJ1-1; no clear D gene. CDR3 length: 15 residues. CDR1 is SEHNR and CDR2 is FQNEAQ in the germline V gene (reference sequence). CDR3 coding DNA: TGTGCCAGCAGCCGCGGTTCTGGTCTTAACACCGAAGCTTTCTTT. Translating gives CASSRGSGLNTEAFF.

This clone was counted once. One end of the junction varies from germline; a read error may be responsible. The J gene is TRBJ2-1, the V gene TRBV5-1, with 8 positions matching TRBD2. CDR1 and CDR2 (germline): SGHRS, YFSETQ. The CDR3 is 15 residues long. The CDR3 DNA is TGCGCCAGCAGCTTTAGCGGGACCGGATACAGTGAGCAGTTCTTC. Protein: CASSFSGTGYSEQFF.

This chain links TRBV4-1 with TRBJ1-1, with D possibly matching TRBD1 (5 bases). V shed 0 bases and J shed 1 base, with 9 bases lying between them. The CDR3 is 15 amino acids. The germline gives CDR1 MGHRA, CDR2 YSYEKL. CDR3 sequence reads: CASSQEGGTNTEAFF. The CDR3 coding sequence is TGCGCCAGCAGCCAAGAGGGGGGGACGAACACTGAAGCTTTCTTT.

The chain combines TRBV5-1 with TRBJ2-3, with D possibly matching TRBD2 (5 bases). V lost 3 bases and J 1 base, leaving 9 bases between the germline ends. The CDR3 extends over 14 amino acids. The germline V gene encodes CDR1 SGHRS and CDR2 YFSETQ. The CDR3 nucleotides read TGCGCCAGCAGCTCGGACGGGGGCACAGATACGCAGTATTTT. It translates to CASSSDGGTDTQYF.

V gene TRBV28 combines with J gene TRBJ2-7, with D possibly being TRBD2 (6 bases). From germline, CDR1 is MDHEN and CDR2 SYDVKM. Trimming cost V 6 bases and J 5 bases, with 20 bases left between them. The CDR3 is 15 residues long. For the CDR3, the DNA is TGTGCCAGCAGGCCTCAGCCGGGACTCCTCCACGAGCAGTACTTC. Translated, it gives CASRPQPGLLHEQYF.

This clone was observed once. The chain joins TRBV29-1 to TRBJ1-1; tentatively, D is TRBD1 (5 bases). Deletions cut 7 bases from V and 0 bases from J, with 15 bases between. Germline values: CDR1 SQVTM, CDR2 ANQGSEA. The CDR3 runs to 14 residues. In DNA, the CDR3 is TGCAGCGCCGACAGTTTACCTATGAACACTGAAGCTTTCTTT. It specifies CSADSLPMNTEAFF.

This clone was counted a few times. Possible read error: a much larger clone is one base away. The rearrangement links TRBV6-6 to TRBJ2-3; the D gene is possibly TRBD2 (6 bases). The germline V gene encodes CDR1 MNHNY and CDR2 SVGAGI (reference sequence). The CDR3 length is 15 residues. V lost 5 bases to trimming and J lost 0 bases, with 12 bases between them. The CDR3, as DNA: TGTGCCAGCAGTACGGGACTTTATAGCACAGATACGCAGTATTTT. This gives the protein CASSTGLYSTDTQYF.

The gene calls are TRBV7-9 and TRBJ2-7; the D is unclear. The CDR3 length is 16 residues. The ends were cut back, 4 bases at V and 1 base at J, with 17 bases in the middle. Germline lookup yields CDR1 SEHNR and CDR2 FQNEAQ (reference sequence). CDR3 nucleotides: TGTGCCAGCAGCTCACCTATGACCCGCGGTTCCTACGAGCAGTACTTC. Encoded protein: CASSSPMTRGSYEQYF.

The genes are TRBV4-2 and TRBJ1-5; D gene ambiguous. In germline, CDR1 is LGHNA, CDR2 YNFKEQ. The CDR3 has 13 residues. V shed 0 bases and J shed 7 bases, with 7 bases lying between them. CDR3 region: CASSQDLRQPQHF. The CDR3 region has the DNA TGTGCCAGCAGCCAAGATCTTCGGCAGCCCCAGCATTTT.

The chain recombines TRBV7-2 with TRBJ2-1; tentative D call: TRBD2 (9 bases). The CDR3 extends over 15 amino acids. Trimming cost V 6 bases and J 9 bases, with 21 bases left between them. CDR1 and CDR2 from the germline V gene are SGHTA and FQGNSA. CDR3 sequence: CASSQDASGTGEQFF. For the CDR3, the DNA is TGTGCCAGCAGTCAAGATGCTAGCGGGACAGGTGAGCAGTTCTTC.

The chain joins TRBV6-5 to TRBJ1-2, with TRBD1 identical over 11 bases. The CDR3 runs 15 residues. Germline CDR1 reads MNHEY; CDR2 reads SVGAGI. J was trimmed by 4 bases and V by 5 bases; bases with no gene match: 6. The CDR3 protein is CASSPGGTGGYGYTF. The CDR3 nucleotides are TGTGCCAGCAGTCCTGGCGGGACAGGGGGCTATGGCTACACCTTC.

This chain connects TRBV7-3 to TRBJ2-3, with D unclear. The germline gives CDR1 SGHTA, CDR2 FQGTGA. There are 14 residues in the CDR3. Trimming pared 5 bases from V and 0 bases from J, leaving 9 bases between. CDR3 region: CASSPQPSTDTQYF. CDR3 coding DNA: TGTGCCAGCAGCCCCCAGCCTAGCACAGATACGCAGTATTTT.

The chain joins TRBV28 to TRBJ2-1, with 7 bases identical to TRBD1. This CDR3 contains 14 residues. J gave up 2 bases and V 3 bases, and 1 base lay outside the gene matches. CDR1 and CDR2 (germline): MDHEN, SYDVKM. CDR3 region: CASSLDRTYNEQFF. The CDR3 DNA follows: TGTGCCAGCAGTTTGGACAGGACCTACAATGAGCAGTTCTTC.

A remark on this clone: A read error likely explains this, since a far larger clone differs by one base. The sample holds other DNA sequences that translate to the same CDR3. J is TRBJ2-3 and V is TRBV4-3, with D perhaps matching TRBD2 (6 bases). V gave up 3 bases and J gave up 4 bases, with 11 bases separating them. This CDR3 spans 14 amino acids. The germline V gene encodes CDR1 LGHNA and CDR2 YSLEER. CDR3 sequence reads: CASSQGLEADTQYF. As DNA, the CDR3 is TGCGCCAGCAGCCAGGGACTGGAGGCAGATACGCAGTATTTT.

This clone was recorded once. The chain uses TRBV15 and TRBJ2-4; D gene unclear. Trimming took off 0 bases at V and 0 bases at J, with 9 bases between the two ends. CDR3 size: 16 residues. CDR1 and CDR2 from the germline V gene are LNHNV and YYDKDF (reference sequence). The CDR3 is CATSRDQNLAKNIQYF. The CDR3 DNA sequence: TGTGCCACCAGCAGAGATCAAAACCTAGCCAAAAACATTCAGTACTTC. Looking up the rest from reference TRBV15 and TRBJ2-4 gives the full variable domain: DAMVIQNPRYQVTQFGKPVTLSCSQTLNHNVMYWYQQKSSQAPKLLFHYYDKDFNNEADTPDNFQSRRPNTSFCFLDIRSPGLGDTAMYLCATSRDQNLAKNIQYFGAGTRLSVL.

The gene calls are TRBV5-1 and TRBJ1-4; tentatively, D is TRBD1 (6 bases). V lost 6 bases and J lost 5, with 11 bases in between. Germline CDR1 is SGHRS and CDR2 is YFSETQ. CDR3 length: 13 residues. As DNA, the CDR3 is TGCGCCAGCAAGAGGGGGGAAAATGAAAAACTGTTTTTT. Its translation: CASKRGENEKLFF.